The sequence of this T cell receptor beta chain was determined in a study of blood T cell repertoires in COVID-19. Study-wide context: Italy, Spain and the United States were the sources of the convalescent and acute COVID-19 samples. PBMCs, B-cell-depleted T cells, or T cells provided the cDNA or gDNA that made up the material.

CDR1 is SGDLS, CDR2 YYNGEE, per germline. Trimming took 2 bases from V and 2 from J; bases not matched to a gene: 5. This CDR3 is built from 17 residues. Original processing methods: Amplification of reference gene primers was used by the study to estimate nucleated cell counts. Method: immunoSEQ multiplex PCR; TCRdb's copy keeps in-frame clones and lacks some. V and J calls and clone size are as listed in that table; D and trimming were resolved from the DNA. The sample records 120,000 to 150,000 clones, around nine tenths being singletons. This TCR was sampled from a human donor in a cohort sampled during active COVID-19. The specimen sequenced was peripheral blood. V gene TRBV9 combines with J gene TRBJ2-6; 9 bases match TRBD1. The CDR3 DNA reads as TGTGCCAGCAGCGTGGCGACAGGGGGAACTGGGGCCAACGTCCTGACTTTC. This encodes CASSVATGGTGANVLTF. The full variable domain, with the rest looked up from reference TRBV9 and TRBJ2-6, is DSGVTQTPKHLITATGQRVTLRCSPRSGDLSVYWYQQSLDQGLQFLIQYYNGEERAKGNILERFSAQQFPDLHSELNLSSLELGDSALYFCASSVATGGTGANVLTFGAGSRLTVL.